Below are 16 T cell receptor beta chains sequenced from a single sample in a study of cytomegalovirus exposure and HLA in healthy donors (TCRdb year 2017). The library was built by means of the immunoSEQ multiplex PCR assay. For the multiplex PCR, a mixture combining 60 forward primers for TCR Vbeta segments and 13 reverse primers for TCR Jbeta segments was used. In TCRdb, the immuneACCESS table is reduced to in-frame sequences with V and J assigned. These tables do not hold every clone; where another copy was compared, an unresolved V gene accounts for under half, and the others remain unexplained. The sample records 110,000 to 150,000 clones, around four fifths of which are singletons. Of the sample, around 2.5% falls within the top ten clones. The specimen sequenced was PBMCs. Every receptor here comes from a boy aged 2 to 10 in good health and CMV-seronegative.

This CDR3 reads CAWSDYWTGVNYGYTF. The CDR3 nucleotides read TGTGCCTGGAGCGATTACTGGACAGGCGTGAACTATGGCTACACCTTC. The V and J genes are TRBV30 and TRBJ1-2; TRBD1 agrees at 7 bases. This CDR3 has 16 residues. CDR1 GTSNPN and CDR2 SVGIG come from the germline V gene (reference sequence). Trimming removed 3 bases from V and 2 bases from J; junction bases left unmatched: 12.

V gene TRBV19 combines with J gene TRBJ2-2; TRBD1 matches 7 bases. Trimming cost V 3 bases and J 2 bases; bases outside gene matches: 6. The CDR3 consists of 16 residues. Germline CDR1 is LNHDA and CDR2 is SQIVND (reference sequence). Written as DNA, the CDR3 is TGTGCCAGTAGTATCGGGACAGCCCTTAACACCGGGGAGCTGTTTTTT. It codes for CASSIGTALNTGELFF.

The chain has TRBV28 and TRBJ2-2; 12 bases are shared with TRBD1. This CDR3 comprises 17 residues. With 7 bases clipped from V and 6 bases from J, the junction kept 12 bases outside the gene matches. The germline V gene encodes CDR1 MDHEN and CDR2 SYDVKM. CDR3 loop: CASTDDPGQGAAGELFF. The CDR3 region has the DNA TGTGCCAGCACTGATGATCCGGGACAGGGGGCTGCCGGGGAGCTGTTTTTT.

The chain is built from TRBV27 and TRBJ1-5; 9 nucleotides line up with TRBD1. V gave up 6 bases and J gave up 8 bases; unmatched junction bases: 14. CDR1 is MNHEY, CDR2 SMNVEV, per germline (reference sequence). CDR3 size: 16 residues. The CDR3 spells CASSPTGQGGRKPQHF. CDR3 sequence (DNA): TGTGCCAGCAGCCCAACGGGACAGGGAGGGAGGAAGCCCCAGCATTTT.

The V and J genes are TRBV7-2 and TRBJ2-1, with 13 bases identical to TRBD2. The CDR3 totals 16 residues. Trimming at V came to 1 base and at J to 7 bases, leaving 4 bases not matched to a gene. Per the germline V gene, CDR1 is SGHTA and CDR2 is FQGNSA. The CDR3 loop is CASSLGLAGGGNEQFF. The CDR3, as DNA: TGTGCCAGCAGCTTAGGACTAGCGGGAGGAGGGAATGAGCAGTTCTTC.

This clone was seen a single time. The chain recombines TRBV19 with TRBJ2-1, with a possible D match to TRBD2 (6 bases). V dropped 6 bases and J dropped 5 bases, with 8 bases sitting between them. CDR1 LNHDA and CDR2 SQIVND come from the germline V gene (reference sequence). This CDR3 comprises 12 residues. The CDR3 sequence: CASRGGDNEQFF. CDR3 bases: TGTGCCAGTAGAGGAGGGGACAATGAGCAGTTCTTC.

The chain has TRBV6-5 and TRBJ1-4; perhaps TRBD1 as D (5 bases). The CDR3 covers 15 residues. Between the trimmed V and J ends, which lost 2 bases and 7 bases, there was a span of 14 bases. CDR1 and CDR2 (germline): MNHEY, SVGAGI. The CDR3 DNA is TGTGCCAGCAGTTACATGTCCAGGGATCGTGAAAAACTGTTTTTT. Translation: CASSYMSRDREKLFF.

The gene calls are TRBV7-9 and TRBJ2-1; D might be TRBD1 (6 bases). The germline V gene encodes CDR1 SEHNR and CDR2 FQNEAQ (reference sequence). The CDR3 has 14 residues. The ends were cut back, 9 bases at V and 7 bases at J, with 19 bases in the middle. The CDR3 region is CARGQGPAINEQFF. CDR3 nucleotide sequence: TGTGCCAGGGGCCAGGGGCCGGCCATAAATGAGCAGTTCTTC.

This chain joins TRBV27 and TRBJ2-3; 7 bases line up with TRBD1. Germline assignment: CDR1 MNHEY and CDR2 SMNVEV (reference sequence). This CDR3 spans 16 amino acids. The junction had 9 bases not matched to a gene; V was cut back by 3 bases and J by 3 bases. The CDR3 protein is CASSLYRGLGTDTQYF. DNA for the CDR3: TGTGCCAGCAGTTTGTATAGGGGGCTAGGGACAGATACGCAGTATTTT.

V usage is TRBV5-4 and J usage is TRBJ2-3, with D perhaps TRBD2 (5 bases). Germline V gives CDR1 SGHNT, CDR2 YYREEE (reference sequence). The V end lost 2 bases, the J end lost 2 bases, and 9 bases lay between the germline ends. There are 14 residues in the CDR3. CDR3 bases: TGTGCCAGCAGCTTTCCGGGGTCCACAGATACGCAGTATTTT. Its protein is CASSFPGSTDTQYF.

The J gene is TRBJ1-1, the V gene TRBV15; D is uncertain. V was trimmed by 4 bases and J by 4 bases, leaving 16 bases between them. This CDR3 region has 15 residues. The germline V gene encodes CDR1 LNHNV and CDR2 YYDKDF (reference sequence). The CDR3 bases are TGTGCCACCAGCACCACCGGGCCGCGGGCCACTGAAGCTTTCTTT. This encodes CATSTTGPRATEAFF. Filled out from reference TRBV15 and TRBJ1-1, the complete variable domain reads DAMVIQNPRYQVTQFGKPVTLSCSQTLNHNVMYWYQQKSSQAPKLLFHYYDKDFNNEADTPDNFQSRRPNTSFCFLDIRSPGLGDTAMYLCATSTTGPRATEAFFGQGTRLTVV.

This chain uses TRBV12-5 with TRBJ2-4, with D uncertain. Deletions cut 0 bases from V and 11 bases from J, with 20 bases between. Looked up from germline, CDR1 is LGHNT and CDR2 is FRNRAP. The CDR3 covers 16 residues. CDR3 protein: CASGLVGPVGPIFQYF. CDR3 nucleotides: TGTGCTAGTGGTTTGGTGGGTCCGGTGGGCCCCATATTTCAGTACTTC.

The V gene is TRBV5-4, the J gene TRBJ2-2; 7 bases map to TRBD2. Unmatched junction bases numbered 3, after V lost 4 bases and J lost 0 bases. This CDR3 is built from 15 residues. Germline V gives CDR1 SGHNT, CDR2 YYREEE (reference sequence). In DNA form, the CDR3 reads TGTGCCAGCAGCCGGGGAGGGCCGAACACCGGGGAGCTGTTTTTT. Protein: CASSRGGPNTGELFF.

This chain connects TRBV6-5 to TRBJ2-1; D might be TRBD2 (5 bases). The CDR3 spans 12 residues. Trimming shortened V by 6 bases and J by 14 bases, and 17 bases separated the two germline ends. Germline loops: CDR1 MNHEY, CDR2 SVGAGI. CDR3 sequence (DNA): TGTGCCAGCAGCCGACCCGGCGGGTTCAAGTTCTTC. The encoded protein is CASSRPGGFKFF.

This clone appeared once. CDR3 in DNA: TGCGCCAGCAGCCCCAGTCGGCGGGAGAACAATGAGCAGTTCTTC. Translated, it gives CASSPSRRENNEQFF. The genes are TRBV4-1 and TRBJ2-1; the match to TRBD2 covers 7 bases. The CDR3 sequence is 15 residues long. Trimming took 4 bases from V and 5 from J; bases not matched to a gene: 8. CDR1 is MGHRA, CDR2 YSYEKL, per germline.

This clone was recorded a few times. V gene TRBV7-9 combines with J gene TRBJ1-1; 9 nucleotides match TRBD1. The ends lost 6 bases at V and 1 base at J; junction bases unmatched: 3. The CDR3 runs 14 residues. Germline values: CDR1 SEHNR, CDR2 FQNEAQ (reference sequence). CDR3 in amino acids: CASSLQGANTEAFF. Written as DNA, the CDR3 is TGTGCCAGCAGTTTACAGGGGGCGAACACTGAAGCTTTCTTT.